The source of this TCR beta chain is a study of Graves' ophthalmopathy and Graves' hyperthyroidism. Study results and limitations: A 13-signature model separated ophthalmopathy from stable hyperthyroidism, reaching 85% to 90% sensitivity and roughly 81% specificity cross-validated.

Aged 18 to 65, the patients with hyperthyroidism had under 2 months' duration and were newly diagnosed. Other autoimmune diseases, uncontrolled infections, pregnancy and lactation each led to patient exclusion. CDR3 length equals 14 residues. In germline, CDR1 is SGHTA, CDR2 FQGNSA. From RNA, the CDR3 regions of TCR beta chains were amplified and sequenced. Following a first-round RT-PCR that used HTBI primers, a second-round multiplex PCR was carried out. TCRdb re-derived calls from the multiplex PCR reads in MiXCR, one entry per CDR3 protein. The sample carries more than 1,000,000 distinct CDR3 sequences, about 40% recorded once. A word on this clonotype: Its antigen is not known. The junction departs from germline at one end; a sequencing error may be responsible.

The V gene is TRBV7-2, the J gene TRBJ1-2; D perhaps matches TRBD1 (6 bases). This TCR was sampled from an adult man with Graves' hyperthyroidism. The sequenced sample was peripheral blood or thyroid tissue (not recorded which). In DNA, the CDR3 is TGCGCCAGCAGCTTGGGTCCGGGGGCGGAAGGCTACACCTTC. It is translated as CASSLGPGAEGYTF.